This T cell receptor (beta chain) is from a study of cytomegalovirus exposure and HLA in healthy donors. General study findings and limits: Later on, a genetic analysis was performed. It linked a missense variant in DCLRE1C with V- and J-gene trimming of TCR beta. A later analysis reportedly identified an Asian-associated ancestry cluster as carrying fewer N-insertions than the roughly 720-donor mean.

CDR3 length: 13 residues. Germline V CDR1 and CDR2: LNHNV, YYDKDF (reference sequence). V lost 3 bases and J 1 base, leaving 6 bases between the germline ends. The PCR was carried out with 60 Vbeta primers and 13 Jbeta primers. Repertoires were generated with immunoSEQ multiplex PCR, while TCRdb's copy carries only in-frame clones and drops some. The data show 110,000 to 150,000 clones, with less than 85% seen just once and under 2.5% held by the top ten. In regard to this clone: Antigen: not known. This same CDR3 is encoded by further DNA sequences in the sample.

The TCR comes from a woman aged 60-75 years in good health and CMV-seropositive. This rearrangement joins TRBV15 to TRBJ2-5, with D tentatively TRBD1 (6 bases). Sample: PBMCs. CDR3 nucleotide sequence: TGTGCCACCAGCAGGGACAGCCAAGAGACCCAGTACTTC. As protein: CATSRDSQETQYF. The full variable domain, with the rest looked up from reference TRBV15 and TRBJ2-5, is DAMVIQNPRYQVTQFGKPVTLSCSQTLNHNVMYWYQQKSSQAPKLLFHYYDKDFNNEADTPDNFQSRRPNTSFCFLDIRSPGLGDTAMYLCATSRDSQETQYFGPGTRLLVL.